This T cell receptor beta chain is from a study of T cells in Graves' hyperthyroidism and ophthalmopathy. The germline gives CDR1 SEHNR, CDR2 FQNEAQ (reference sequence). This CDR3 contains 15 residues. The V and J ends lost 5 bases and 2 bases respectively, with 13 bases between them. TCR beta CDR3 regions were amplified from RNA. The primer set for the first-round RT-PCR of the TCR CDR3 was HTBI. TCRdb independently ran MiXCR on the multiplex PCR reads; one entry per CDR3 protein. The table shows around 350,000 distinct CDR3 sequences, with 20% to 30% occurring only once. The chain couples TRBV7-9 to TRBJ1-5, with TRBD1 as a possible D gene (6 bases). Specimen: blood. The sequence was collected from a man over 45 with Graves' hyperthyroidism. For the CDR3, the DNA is TGTGCCAGCAGCCCCGAGGGGGGTGGCAATCAGCCCCAGCATTTT. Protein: CASSPEGGGNQPQHF.